The present T cell receptor (beta chain) was sequenced within a study of blood T cell repertoires in COVID-19. The sample holds a few counts of this clone. Germline CDR1 is SNHLY and CDR2 is FYNNEI. The CDR3 extends over 15 amino acids. V shed 6 bases and J shed 0 bases, with 11 bases lying between them. Measured with immunoSEQ multiplex PCR; TCRdb has only the in-frame clones, and not every one. In the table there are approximately 440,000 clones, 90% of which are singletons. The rearrangement links TRBV2 to TRBJ2-2; weak D call: TRBD1 (6 bases). Sequenced material: PBMCs or T cells enriched from blood (not recorded which). The sequence was collected from a man younger than 35 who had recovered from COVID-19. The CDR3 region has the DNA TGTGCCAGCAGCCAGGACAGTCCGAACACCGGGGAGCTGTTTTTT. This sequence encodes CASSQDSPNTGELFF.